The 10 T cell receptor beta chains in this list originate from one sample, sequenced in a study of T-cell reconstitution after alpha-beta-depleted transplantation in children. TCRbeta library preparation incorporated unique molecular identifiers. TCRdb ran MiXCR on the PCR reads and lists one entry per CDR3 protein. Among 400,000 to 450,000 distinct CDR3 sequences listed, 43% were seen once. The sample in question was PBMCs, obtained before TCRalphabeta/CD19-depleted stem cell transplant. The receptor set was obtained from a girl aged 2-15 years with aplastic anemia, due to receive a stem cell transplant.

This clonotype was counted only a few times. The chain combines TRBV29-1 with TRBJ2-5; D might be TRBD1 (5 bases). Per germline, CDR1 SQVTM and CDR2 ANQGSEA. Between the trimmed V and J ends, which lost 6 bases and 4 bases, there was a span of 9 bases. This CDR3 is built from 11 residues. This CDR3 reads CSVRVGETQYF. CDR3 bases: TGCAGCGTCAGGGTTGGAGAGACCCAGTACTTC.

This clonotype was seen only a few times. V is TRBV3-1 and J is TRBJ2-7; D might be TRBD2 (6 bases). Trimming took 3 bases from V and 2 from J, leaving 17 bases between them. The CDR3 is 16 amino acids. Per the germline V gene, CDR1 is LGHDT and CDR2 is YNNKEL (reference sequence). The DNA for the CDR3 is TGTGCCAGCAGCCATCCCGGGACTGGCTCAACCTACGAGCAGTACTTC. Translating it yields CASSHPGTGSTYEQYF.

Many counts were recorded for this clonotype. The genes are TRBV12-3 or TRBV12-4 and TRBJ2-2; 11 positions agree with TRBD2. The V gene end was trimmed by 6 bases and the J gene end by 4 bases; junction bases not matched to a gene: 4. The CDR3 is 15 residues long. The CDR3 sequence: CASSSLAGGTGELFF. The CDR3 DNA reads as TGTGCCAGCAGCTCCCTAGCGGGAGGCACCGGGGAGCTGTTTTTT.

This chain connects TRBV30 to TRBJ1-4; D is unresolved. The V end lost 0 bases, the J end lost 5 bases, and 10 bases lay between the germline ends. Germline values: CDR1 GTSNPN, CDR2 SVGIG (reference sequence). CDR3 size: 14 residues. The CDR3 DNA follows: TGTGCCTGGAGTGTACCCGGCAAGAATGAAAAACTGTTTTTT. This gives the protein CAWSVPGKNEKLFF.

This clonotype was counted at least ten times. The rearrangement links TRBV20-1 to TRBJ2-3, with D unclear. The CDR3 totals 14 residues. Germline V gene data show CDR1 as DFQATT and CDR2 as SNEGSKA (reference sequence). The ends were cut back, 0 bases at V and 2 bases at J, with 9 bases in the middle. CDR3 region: CSARDRRLTDTQYF. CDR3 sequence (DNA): TGCAGTGCTAGAGATCGCAGGCTCACAGATACGCAGTATTTT.

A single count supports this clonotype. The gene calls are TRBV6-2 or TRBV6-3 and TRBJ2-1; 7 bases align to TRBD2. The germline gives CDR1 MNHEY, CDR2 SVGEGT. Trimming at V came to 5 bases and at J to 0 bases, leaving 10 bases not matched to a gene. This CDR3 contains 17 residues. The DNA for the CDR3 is TGTGCCAGCAGTCAGGGAGCGGGAAAGAGCTCCTACAATGAGCAGTTCTTC. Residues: CASSQGAGKSSYNEQFF.

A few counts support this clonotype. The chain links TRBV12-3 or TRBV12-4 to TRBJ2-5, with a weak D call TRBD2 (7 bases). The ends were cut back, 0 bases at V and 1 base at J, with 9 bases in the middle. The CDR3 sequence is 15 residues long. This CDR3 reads CASSLAGGLQETQYF. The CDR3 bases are TGTGCCAGCAGTTTAGCGGGGGGGCTCCAAGAGACCCAGTACTTC.

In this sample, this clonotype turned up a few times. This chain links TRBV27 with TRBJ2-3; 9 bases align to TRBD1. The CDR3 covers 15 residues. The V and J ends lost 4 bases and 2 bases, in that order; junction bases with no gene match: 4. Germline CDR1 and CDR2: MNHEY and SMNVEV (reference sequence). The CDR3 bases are TGTGCCAGCAGTTCACAGGGGGCGATCACAGATACGCAGTATTTT. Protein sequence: CASSSQGAITDTQYF.

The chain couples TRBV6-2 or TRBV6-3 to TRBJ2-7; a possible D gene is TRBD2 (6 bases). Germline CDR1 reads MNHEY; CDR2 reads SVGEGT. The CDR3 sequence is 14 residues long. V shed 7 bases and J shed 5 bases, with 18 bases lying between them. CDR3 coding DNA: TGTGCCAGCACCTACCGGGACTCTCGGGACGAGCAGTACTTC. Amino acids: CASTYRDSRDEQYF.

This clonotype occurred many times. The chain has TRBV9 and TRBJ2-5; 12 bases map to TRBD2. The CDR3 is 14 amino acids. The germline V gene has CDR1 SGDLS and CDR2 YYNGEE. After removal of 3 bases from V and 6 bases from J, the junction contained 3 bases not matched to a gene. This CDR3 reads CASSGTSGIKTQYF. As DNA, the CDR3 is TGTGCCAGCAGCGGGACTAGCGGGATAAAGACCCAGTACTTC. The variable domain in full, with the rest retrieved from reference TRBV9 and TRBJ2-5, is DSGVTQTPKHLITATGQRVTLRCSPRSGDLSVYWYQQSLDQGLQFLIQYYNGEERAKGNILERFSAQQFPDLHSELNLSSLELGDSALYFCASSGTSGIKTQYFGPGTRLLVL.